This is a list of T cell receptor beta chains from one sample in a study of cytomegalovirus exposure and HLA in healthy donors. This table comes from immunoSEQ multiplex PCR, and its TCRdb copy is limited to in-frame clones, with some not included. Seen here are fewer than 100,000 clones, about 77% observed once, and the top ten hold about 4.5%. Source material: PBMCs. The receptor source for this set is a male donor in good health and CMV-seropositive. CDR3s include the opening cysteine and the closing phenylalanine or tryptophan. The order of the fields is CDR3 length, J gene, clone size, D gene, V gene, CDR3 protein, CDR3 DNA. The D gene is left open where the match is weak. Clone size is not always given. Where it is, it says once, few, many or a class for expanded clones.

CDR3 length: 14; J gene: TRBJ1-4; clone size: .; D gene: TRBD1; V gene: TRBV28; CDR3 protein: CASRYRGLREKLFF; CDR3 DNA: TGTGCCAGCAGATACAGGGGGCTGCGGGAAAAACTGTTTTTT
CDR3 length: 15; J gene: TRBJ2-1; clone size: .; D gene: TRBD2; V gene: TRBV6-6; CDR3 protein: CASNDFTSGNNEQFF; CDR3 DNA: TGTGCCAGCAATGACTTCACTAGCGGCAACAATGAGCAGTTCTTC
CDR3 length: 14; J gene: TRBJ2-3; clone size: .; D gene: .; V gene: TRBV19; CDR3 protein: CASTSGSKEDTQYF; CDR3 DNA: TGTGCCAGTACCAGCGGATCTAAAGAAGATACGCAGTATTTT
CDR3 length: 15; J gene: TRBJ2-7; clone size: .; D gene: .; V gene: TRBV19; CDR3 protein: CASSSKRDSSLGQYF; CDR3 DNA: TGTGCCAGTAGTAGTAAAAGGGACTCCTCCCTCGGGCAGTACTTC
CDR3 length: 15; J gene: TRBJ2-7; clone size: .; D gene: .; V gene: TRBV2; CDR3 protein: CASSDLGDDAYEQYF; CDR3 DNA: TGTGCCAGCAGTGACCTGGGAGACGATGCCTACGAGCAGTACTTC
CDR3 length: 13; J gene: TRBJ2-7; clone size: few; D gene: TRBD2; V gene: TRBV7-9; CDR3 protein: CASSLGSGGEQYF; CDR3 DNA: TGTGCCAGCAGCTTAGGTTCGGGGGGGGAGCAGTACTTC
CDR3 length: 15; J gene: TRBJ1-1; clone size: .; D gene: TRBD1; V gene: TRBV19; CDR3 protein: CASSISTGGLTEAFF; CDR3 DNA: TGTGCCAGTAGTATTAGCACAGGGGGACTCACTGAAGCTTTCTTT
CDR3 length: 14; J gene: TRBJ2-5; clone size: .; D gene: TRBD2; V gene: TRBV29-1; CDR3 protein: CSVEDWRGGRTQYF; CDR3 DNA: TGCAGCGTTGAAGATTGGCGCGGGGGACGAACCCAGTACTTC
CDR3 length: 16; J gene: TRBJ2-1; clone size: .; D gene: TRBD2; V gene: TRBV18; CDR3 protein: CASSPDSGRGRNEQFF; CDR3 DNA: TGTGCCAGCTCACCGGATAGCGGGAGGGGAAGGAATGAGCAGTTCTTC
CDR3 length: 14; J gene: TRBJ2-3; clone size: .; D gene: .; V gene: TRBV6-1; CDR3 protein: CASSLQGVTDTQYF; CDR3 DNA: TGTGCCAGCAGTTTGCAGGGTGTCACAGATACGCAGTATTTT
CDR3 length: 14; J gene: TRBJ2-4; clone size: .; D gene: TRBD2; V gene: TRBV5-5; CDR3 protein: CASSGAGGLNIQYF; CDR3 DNA: TGTGCCAGCAGCGGGGCGGGGGGTTTAAACATTCAGTACTTC
CDR3 length: 15; J gene: TRBJ2-1; clone size: .; D gene: .; V gene: TRBV7-7; CDR3 protein: CASSLAGDSNNEQFF; CDR3 DNA: TGTGCCAGCAGCTTAGCTGGCGACAGCAACAATGAGCAGTTCTTC
CDR3 length: 12; J gene: TRBJ1-1; clone size: .; D gene: .; V gene: TRBV28; CDR3 protein: CASSQEVTEAFF; CDR3 DNA: TGTGCCAGCAGCCAGGAGGTCACTGAAGCTTTCTTT
CDR3 length: 13; J gene: TRBJ2-6; clone size: few; D gene: .; V gene: TRBV18; CDR3 protein: CASSISGANVLTF; CDR3 DNA: TGTGCCAGCTCCATCTCTGGGGCCAACGTCCTGACTTTC
CDR3 length: 17; J gene: TRBJ2-1; clone size: few; D gene: TRBD2; V gene: TRBV2; CDR3 protein: CASYSGSNPMSYNEQFF; CDR3 DNA: TGTGCCAGCTACAGCGGGAGCAACCCTATGTCCTACAATGAGCAGTTCTTC
CDR3 length: 13; J gene: TRBJ2-3; clone size: .; D gene: .; V gene: TRBV5-1; CDR3 protein: CASSLVRTDTQYF; CDR3 DNA: TGCGCCAGCAGCTTGGTGCGGACAGATACGCAGTATTTT
CDR3 length: 14; J gene: TRBJ1-2; clone size: .; D gene: .; V gene: TRBV27; CDR3 protein: CASSLTTANYGYTF; CDR3 DNA: TGTGCCAGCAGTCTGACGACAGCTAACTATGGCTACACCTTC
CDR3 length: 11; J gene: TRBJ2-7; clone size: .; D gene: .; V gene: TRBV20-1; CDR3 protein: CSARTSYEQYF; CDR3 DNA: TGCAGTGCTAGGACAAGCTACGAGCAGTACTTC
CDR3 length: 14; J gene: TRBJ2-3; clone size: few; D gene: TRBD1; V gene: TRBV6-1; CDR3 protein: CASSAAGGQDTQYF; CDR3 DNA: TGTGCCAGCAGTGCCGCAGGGGGCCAAGATACGCAGTATTTT
CDR3 length: 15; J gene: TRBJ2-1; clone size: .; D gene: .; V gene: TRBV7-2; CDR3 protein: CASAIAREKYNEQFF; CDR3 DNA: TGTGCCAGCGCCATAGCGAGGGAAAAGTACAATGAGCAGTTCTTC
CDR3 length: 15; J gene: TRBJ2-1; clone size: .; D gene: .; V gene: TRBV21-1; CDR3 protein: CASTQGITTSNEQFF; CDR3 DNA: TGTGCCAGCACCCAGGGAATTACTACCAGCAATGAGCAGTTCTTC
CDR3 length: 17; J gene: TRBJ2-3; clone size: .; D gene: TRBD2; V gene: TRBV5-4; CDR3 protein: CASSLGGTSSVTDTQYF; CDR3 DNA: TGTGCCAGCAGCTTGGGCGGGACTAGTTCGGTCACAGATACGCAGTATTTT
CDR3 length: 16; J gene: TRBJ1-2; clone size: .; D gene: .; V gene: TRBV14; CDR3 protein: CASSPSAGITGLGYTF; CDR3 DNA: TGTGCCAGCAGCCCATCAGCCGGCATTACAGGGTTGGGCTACACCTTC
CDR3 length: 15; J gene: TRBJ1-2; clone size: .; D gene: TRBD1; V gene: TRBV27; CDR3 protein: CASSDGQGGIYGYTF; CDR3 DNA: TGTGCCAGCAGTGACGGACAGGGAGGGATCTATGGCTACACCTTC
CDR3 length: 14; J gene: TRBJ1-1; clone size: .; D gene: TRBD1; V gene: TRBV4-1; CDR3 protein: CASSQLTGSTEAFF; CDR3 DNA: TGCGCCAGCAGCCAACTGACAGGGAGCACTGAAGCTTTCTTT
CDR3 length: 16; J gene: TRBJ2-6; clone size: few; D gene: .; V gene: TRBV21-1; CDR3 protein: CASSRDRGSGANVLTF; CDR3 DNA: TGTGCCAGCAGCAGGGACAGGGGATCAGGGGCCAACGTCCTGACTTTC
CDR3 length: 13; J gene: TRBJ1-2; clone size: once; D gene: .; V gene: TRBV2; CDR3 protein: CASKKPANYGYTF; CDR3 DNA: TGTGCCAGCAAAAAGCCGGCTAACTATGGCTACACCTTC
CDR3 length: 14; J gene: TRBJ2-3; clone size: .; D gene: .; V gene: TRBV6-4; CDR3 protein: CASSDSTGTDTQYF; CDR3 DNA: TGTGCCAGCAGTGACTCGACAGGCACAGATACGCAGTATTTT
CDR3 length: 15; J gene: TRBJ1-5; clone size: .; D gene: .; V gene: TRBV28; CDR3 protein: CASKQTGTSNQPQHF; CDR3 DNA: TGTGCCAGCAAACAAACCGGGACAAGTAATCAGCCCCAGCATTTT
CDR3 length: 16; J gene: TRBJ1-2; clone size: .; D gene: .; V gene: TRBV7-2; CDR3 protein: CASSLTGTSLGYGYTF; CDR3 DNA: TGTGCCAGCAGCTTAACCGGGACAAGCCTGGGCTATGGCTACACCTTC
CDR3 length: 16; J gene: TRBJ2-1; clone size: .; D gene: .; V gene: TRBV21-1; CDR3 protein: CASEHLRVADYNEQFF; CDR3 DNA: TGTGCCAGCGAGCACCTCCGGGTAGCGGACTACAATGAGCAGTTCTTC
CDR3 length: 15; J gene: TRBJ2-5; clone size: .; D gene: .; V gene: TRBV10-3; CDR3 protein: CAISEISSAQETQYF; CDR3 DNA: TGTGCCATCAGTGAGATCAGCAGCGCCCAAGAGACCCAGTACTTC
CDR3 length: 15; J gene: TRBJ2-7; clone size: .; D gene: .; V gene: TRBV27; CDR3 protein: CASSLTAGGSYEQYF; CDR3 DNA: TGTGCCAGCAGTTTAACGGCAGGGGGGTCCTACGAGCAGTACTTC
CDR3 length: 14; J gene: TRBJ1-2; clone size: .; D gene: TRBD1; V gene: TRBV28; CDR3 protein: CASRGTGGVGGYTF; CDR3 DNA: TGTGCCAGCAGAGGGACAGGGGGCGTGGGAGGCTACACCTTC
CDR3 length: 15; J gene: TRBJ2-7; clone size: .; D gene: .; V gene: TRBV9; CDR3 protein: CASSIGLHGSYEQYF; CDR3 DNA: TGTGCCAGCAGCATCGGACTACACGGGAGCTACGAGCAGTACTTC
CDR3 length: 16; J gene: TRBJ2-1; clone size: .; D gene: TRBD1; V gene: TRBV7-6; CDR3 protein: CASSLGQGVFSDEQFF; CDR3 DNA: TGTGCCAGCAGCTTAGGGCAGGGGGTTTTTTCGGATGAGCAGTTCTTC
CDR3 length: 16; J gene: TRBJ2-7; clone size: .; D gene: TRBD2; V gene: TRBV27; CDR3 protein: CASSFLGGRHSHEQYF; CDR3 DNA: TGTGCCAGCAGTTTTTTAGGCGGGAGACATTCCCACGAGCAGTACTTC
CDR3 length: 15; J gene: TRBJ1-6; clone size: .; D gene: .; V gene: TRBV6-5; CDR3 protein: CASGYRASYNSPLHF; CDR3 DNA: TGTGCCAGCGGCTACAGGGCGTCCTATAATTCACCCCTCCACTTT
CDR3 length: 16; J gene: TRBJ1-1; clone size: .; D gene: TRBD1; V gene: TRBV2; CDR3 protein: CASRQTRTGVDGEAFF; CDR3 DNA: TGTGCCAGCAGACAAACCCGGACAGGGGTAGATGGGGAAGCTTTCTTT
CDR3 length: 15; J gene: TRBJ1-1; clone size: .; D gene: .; V gene: TRBV6-1; CDR3 protein: CASSEHWQINTEAFF; CDR3 DNA: TGTGCCAGCAGTGAACATTGGCAGATCAACACTGAAGCTTTCTTT
CDR3 length: 13; J gene: TRBJ1-1; clone size: once; D gene: TRBD1; V gene: TRBV7-8; CDR3 protein: CASSLRGQDEAFF; CDR3 DNA: TGTGCCAGCAGCTTACGGGGACAGGACGAAGCTTTCTTT
CDR3 length: 11; J gene: TRBJ1-4; clone size: .; D gene: .; V gene: TRBV28; CDR3 protein: CASSFFEKLFF; CDR3 DNA: TGTGCCAGCAGTTTCTTTGAAAAACTGTTTTTT
CDR3 length: 15; J gene: TRBJ2-2; clone size: .; D gene: TRBD2; V gene: TRBV19; CDR3 protein: CASSILAGNTGELFF; CDR3 DNA: TGTGCCAGTAGTATATTAGCGGGGAACACCGGGGAGCTGTTTTTT
CDR3 length: 14; J gene: TRBJ1-6; clone size: .; D gene: .; V gene: TRBV19; CDR3 protein: CASSIGQNNSPLHF; CDR3 DNA: TGTGCCAGTAGTATTGGACAGAATAATTCACCCCTCCACTTT
CDR3 length: 13; J gene: TRBJ1-2; clone size: .; D gene: TRBD1; V gene: TRBV7-9; CDR3 protein: CASSPTGFYGYTF; CDR3 DNA: TGTGCCAGCAGCCCGACAGGGTTCTATGGCTACACCTTC
CDR3 length: 16; J gene: TRBJ2-1; clone size: .; D gene: TRBD2; V gene: TRBV30; CDR3 protein: CAWSVLVAGVYNEQFF; CDR3 DNA: TGTGCCTGGAGTGTACTGGTAGCGGGTGTCTACAATGAGCAGTTCTTC
CDR3 length: 15; J gene: TRBJ2-3; clone size: .; D gene: TRBD2; V gene: TRBV19; CDR3 protein: CASSVGTTSTDTQYF; CDR3 DNA: TGTGCCAGTAGTGTCGGGACTACAAGCACAGATACGCAGTATTTT
CDR3 length: 16; J gene: TRBJ2-1; clone size: .; D gene: .; V gene: TRBV27; CDR3 protein: CASSRGGGGFYNEQFF; CDR3 DNA: TGTGCCAGCAGTAGGGGAGGAGGGGGCTTCTACAATGAGCAGTTCTTC
CDR3 length: 14; J gene: TRBJ1-1; clone size: .; D gene: .; V gene: TRBV5-6; CDR3 protein: CASSLVGAGTEAFF; CDR3 DNA: TGTGCCAGCAGCTTGGTAGGGGCTGGAACTGAAGCTTTCTTT
CDR3 length: 13; J gene: TRBJ1-6; clone size: once; D gene: .; V gene: TRBV6-5; CDR3 protein: CASSDSYNSPLHF; CDR3 DNA: TGTGCCAGCAGTGACAGTTATAATTCACCCCTCCACTTT
CDR3 length: 15; J gene: TRBJ2-3; clone size: .; D gene: TRBD2; V gene: TRBV13; CDR3 protein: CASSLLRTSGHTQYF; CDR3 DNA: TGTGCCAGCAGCTTATTAAGGACTAGCGGTCATACGCAGTATTTT
CDR3 length: 17; J gene: TRBJ1-1; clone size: .; D gene: TRBD1; V gene: TRBV7-2; CDR3 protein: CASSLQTGGVKGTEAFF; CDR3 DNA: TGTGCCAGCAGCTTACAGACAGGGGGCGTTAAGGGCACTGAAGCTTTCTTT
CDR3 length: 15; J gene: TRBJ2-7; clone size: .; D gene: TRBD1; V gene: TRBV5-1; CDR3 protein: CASSPTGGTYLEQYF; CDR3 DNA: TGCGCCAGCAGCCCGACAGGGGGTACCTATCTCGAGCAGTACTTC
CDR3 length: 17; J gene: TRBJ2-1; clone size: .; D gene: TRBD2; V gene: TRBV4-2; CDR3 protein: CASSQDGGLADYNEQFF; CDR3 DNA: TGTGCCAGCAGCCAAGATGGGGGACTAGCGGACTACAATGAGCAGTTCTTC
CDR3 length: 16; J gene: TRBJ1-4; clone size: .; D gene: .; V gene: TRBV7-2; CDR3 protein: CASSLLERGYNEKLFF; CDR3 DNA: TGTGCCAGCAGCTTACTCGAAAGGGGTTATAATGAAAAACTGTTTTTT
CDR3 length: 18; J gene: TRBJ2-1; clone size: once; D gene: TRBD1; V gene: TRBV5-6; CDR3 protein: CASSSLRTRDSDYNEQFF; CDR3 DNA: TGTGCCAGCAGCTCCCTAAGGACCCGGGACAGTGACTACAATGAGCAGTTCTTC
CDR3 length: 16; J gene: TRBJ1-2; clone size: .; D gene: .; V gene: TRBV9; CDR3 protein: CASSVGGTTGSYGYTF; CDR3 DNA: TGTGCCAGCAGCGTAGGCGGGACGACCGGGTCCTATGGCTACACCTTC